These T cell receptor beta chains were read from a single sample in a study of regulatory T cells in long-lasting Graves disease. TCRdb re-analysed the multiplex PCR reads in MiXCR, keeping a single row per CDR3 protein. The table has over 350,000 distinct CDR3 sequences, roughly 15% seen once. These data were likewise used in another study, on T cells in Graves' hyperthyroidism and ophthalmopathy.

The sample in question was peripheral blood mononuclear cells (PBMCs), obtained at new diagnosis, from a patient treated with antithyroid drugs. The receptors originated from a woman between 50 and 59 years old with Graves disease. CDR3s leave out the opening cysteine and the closing phenylalanine or tryptophan.

CDR3aa	v_gene
AISAQTGLGVIYNEQF	TRBV10-3
ASSSPTGGEAQY	TRBV7-9
ASRPGPRNEQF	TRBV28
SARAAGRNTEAF	TRBV20-1
ASSITRSNGVYNSPLH	TRBV19
ASSQDDRGYTEAF	TRBV3-1
ASSTSSDTQY	TRBV27
ASSLSTSGSLETQY	TRBV27
ASSASGTGTNTEAF	TRBV6-1
ASMVPGAVNTEAF	TRBV2
ASSTEVAAAEAF	TRBV5-1
AWRVSGNTIY	TRBV30
ASSVATRGQGDYGYT	TRBV9
ASSKRRQGGYEQY	TRBV13
ASRPPGLAGDTQY	TRBV7-9
ATRDEGSYEQY	TRBV24-1
ASSWAGGNSPLH	TRBV5-1
ASSHSGGTYEQY	TRBV12-3/TRBV12-4
ASSPGQEGNTEAF	TRBV28
ASSQDLLDEQF	TRBV3-1
ASSEEGGLSFGYT	TRBV2
ASSYSYTYNEQF	TRBV6-5
ASRSNNQPQH	TRBV28
ASSLATSGNNEQF	TRBV5-1
ASSTTWTGNEPQH	TRBV19
RAPAPTGGGNIQY	TRBV20-1
ASSPGGGIYEQY	TRBV7-7
SARTGGRYEQY	TRBV20-1
ASSAGPGQEQF	TRBV19
ASRKQGAGNTIY	TRBV27
ASSLSRTGGTEAF	TRBV28
SASPTSGVNEQF	TRBV20-1
ASSLDPKTSGAYNEQF	TRBV5-1
ASGLGGDSNTEAF	TRBV12-5
ASSPGQNNEQF	TRBV28
ASSFLGSYEQY	TRBV5-1
ASSYVSYGRSYEQY	TRBV6-9
ASSLSDSPLH	TRBV27
ASKMTTSGSYEQY	TRBV6-1
ASTSPGQEEQF	TRBV12-3/TRBV12-4
ASSSGRGLQETQY	TRBV5-1
ASSLDWGRSNTEAF	TRBV5-1